Presented here are 22 T cell receptor beta chains from one specimen sequenced in a study of a mutant IDH1 vaccine in newly diagnosed glioma. The antigens these receptors bind are not known. The protocol was immunoSEQ multiplex PCR, while the TCRdb copy is restricted to in-frame clones and leaves out a portion. The sample contains 35,000 to 50,000 clones, more than 85% of which appear only once. Time point denoted: week 23, last vaccination. With topical imiquimod, each dose of the vaccine consisted of 300 ug of mutant IDH1 20-mer peptide. The specimen comprised PBMCs, sampled from a glioma patient whose treatment included an IDH1 peptide vaccine. The receptors stem from a man aged 45 to 65 with glioma.

The rearrangement uses TRBV2 and TRBJ1-5; D remains unclear. V was shortened by 4 bases and J by 4 bases, with 11 bases between the two germline ends. Germline-derived CDR1 and CDR2 are SNHLY and FYNNEI. The CDR3 is 14 residues long. CDR3: CASSVSAVNQPQHF. CDR3 bases: TGTGCCAGCAGTGTTTCGGCCGTAAATCAGCCCCAGCATTTT.

The V and J genes are TRBV15 and TRBJ2-6; the D is unclear. CDR3 size: 16 residues. V was shortened by 5 bases and J by 0 bases, with 11 bases between the two germline ends. The germline V gene encodes CDR1 LNHNV and CDR2 YYDKDF (reference sequence). DNA of the CDR3: TGTGCCACCAGCGGAGCAGGTTTCTCTGGGGCCAACGTCCTGACTTTC. It specifies CATSGAGFSGANVLTF.

The chain joins TRBV28 to TRBJ1-5; possibly TRBD1 for D (6 bases). V lost 4 bases, J lost 4 bases, and 11 bases lay in between. The CDR3 is 14 residues long. Germline CDR1 MDHEN, CDR2 SYDVKM. CDR3 coding DNA: TGTGCCAGCAGTTCGGACAGAGAGAATCAGCCCCAGCATTTT. Its protein product is CASSSDRENQPQHF. The full variable domain, its missing parts supplied by reference TRBV28 and TRBJ1-5, is DVKVTQSSRYLVKRTGEKVFLECVQDMDHENMFWYRQDPGLGLRLIYFSYDVKMKEKGDIPEGYSVSREKKERFSLILESASTNQTSMYLCASSSDRENQPQHFGDGTRLSIL.

The chain uses TRBV2 and TRBJ2-7; 11 bases align to TRBD2. The V and J ends lost 6 bases and 0 bases, in that order; junction bases with no gene match: 10. The CDR3 is 17 amino acids. Germline lookup yields CDR1 SNHLY and CDR2 FYNNEI. CDR3 region: CASRGGLAGGLSYEQYF. DNA for the CDR3: TGTGCCAGCAGGGGCGGGCTAGCGGGAGGCCTCTCCTACGAGCAGTACTTC. Combining the CDR3 with reference TRBV2 and TRBJ2-7 gives the whole variable domain EPEVTQTPSHQVTQMGQEVILRCVPISNHLYFYWYRQILGQKVEFLVSFYNNEISEKSEIFDDQFSVERPDGSNFTLKIRSTKLEDSAMYFCASRGGLAGGLSYEQYFGPGTRLTVT.

V and J are TRBV5-1 and TRBJ2-7, with 7 positions matching TRBD1. The CDR3 sequence is 14 residues long. The germline CDR1 and CDR2 sequences are SGHRS and YFSETQ. V gave up 0 bases and J gave up 4 bases; unmatched junction bases: 4. Here the CDR3 reads CASSLGLTGYEQYF. Here the CDR3 DNA reads TGCGCCAGCAGCTTGGGGCTGACAGGGTACGAGCAGTACTTC.

In nucleotides, the CDR3 is TGCGCCAGCAGCTTAGGGACTAGCACAGATACGCAGTATTTT. This sequence encodes CASSLGTSTDTQYF. This chain links TRBV5-1 with TRBJ2-3; D is perhaps TRBD2 (6 bases). Germline V gene data show CDR1 as SGHRS and CDR2 as YFSETQ. The V end lost 2 bases, the J end lost 0 bases, and 7 bases lay between the germline ends. This CDR3 spans 14 amino acids.

The chain is built from TRBV19 and TRBJ1-1; no reliable D call. Between the trimmed V and J ends, which lost 4 bases and 6 bases, there was a span of 15 bases. The CDR3 is 14 residues long. From germline, CDR1 is LNHDA and CDR2 SQIVND (reference sequence). CDR3 protein: CASSTLPVESEAFF. In DNA form, the CDR3 reads TGTGCCAGTAGTACACTCCCTGTAGAATCTGAAGCTTTCTTT.

The chain couples TRBV19 to TRBJ1-1; D remains ambiguous. The germline V and J ends were trimmed by 5 bases and 5 bases, with 12 bases remaining between them. Germline assignment: CDR1 LNHDA and CDR2 SQIVND (reference sequence). This CDR3 contains 13 residues. The CDR3 loop reads CASSPRTGTEAFF. In DNA form, the CDR3 reads TGTGCCAGTAGTCCTCGGACTGGTACTGAAGCTTTCTTT.

CDR3 nucleotide sequence: TGCGCCAGCAGCCAAGGTCAGCGGGGGCCCTACGAGCAGTACTTC. Residues: CASSQGQRGPYEQYF. This chain joins TRBV4-1 and TRBJ2-7; 8 bases map to TRBD2. Germline V gene sequence: CDR1 MGHRA, CDR2 YSYEKL. CDR3 length equals 15 residues. V shed 1 base, J shed 2 bases, and the junction held 4 bases outside the gene matches.

V usage is TRBV19 and J usage is TRBJ2-1, with D possibly TRBD2 on 6 matching bases. CDR3 length equals 13 residues. V was cut by 4 bases and J by 5 bases, with 9 bases left in between. Germline-derived CDR1 and CDR2 are LNHDA and SQIVND (reference sequence). The CDR3 protein is CASSTLANNEQFF. CDR3 DNA: TGTGCCAGTAGTACACTAGCTAACAATGAGCAGTTCTTC.

This rearrangement joins TRBV19 to TRBJ2-3; 8 nucleotides match TRBD2. Trimming at V came to 3 bases and at J to 4 bases, leaving 6 bases not matched to a gene. This CDR3 spans 15 amino acids. CDR1 and CDR2 from the germline V gene are LNHDA and SQIVND (reference sequence). CDR3 nucleotides: TGTGCCAGTAGTATCGCTAGCGGGCCCCCAGATACGCAGTATTTT. Translating it yields CASSIASGPPDTQYF.

V and J are TRBV5-5 and TRBJ1-5; 7 nucleotides align to TRBD1. Germline assignment: CDR1 SGHKS and CDR2 YYEKEE (reference sequence). Unmatched junction bases numbered 3, after V lost 3 bases and J lost 3 bases. CDR3 length: 14 residues. CDR3 residues: CASSYGTDNQPQHF. The DNA of the CDR3 is TGTGCCAGCAGCTACGGGACAGACAATCAGCCCCAGCATTTT.

This clone was detected a few times. V is TRBV7-9 and J is TRBJ2-1, with 8 bases matching TRBD2. V shed 1 base and J 10 bases; nucleotides not matched to a gene: 12. In germline, CDR1 is SEHNR, CDR2 FQNEAQ (reference sequence). The CDR3 spans 16 residues. CDR3: CASSLELSGRFPEQFF. In DNA form, the CDR3 reads TGTGCCAGCAGCTTAGAATTGAGCGGGAGATTCCCCGAGCAGTTCTTC.

The chain carries TRBV15 and TRBJ1-4, with 7 bases aligning to TRBD1. The CDR3 runs to 16 residues. Germline CDR1 LNHNV, CDR2 YYDKDF (reference sequence). The J segment lost 5 bases and the V segment lost 2 bases, leaving 8 bases of the junction unmatched. CDR3 in DNA: TGTGCCACCAGCAGATACGGGGACAGTCAAAATGAAAAACTGTTTTTT. Translated: CATSRYGDSQNEKLFF.

This clone showed up just once. At one of its ends the junction is not consistent with the germline gene, which may arise from a read error. Here the CDR3 reads CASSLTGTASYEQYF. CDR3 sequence (DNA): TGTGCCAGCAGCCTAACAGGGACAGCATCCTACGAGCAGTACTTC. The V call is TRBV7-3, the J call TRBJ2-7; 7 positions agree with TRBD1. Germline CDR1 is SGHTA and CDR2 is FQGTGA. This CDR3 comprises 15 residues. Full variable domain (remainder filled in from reference TRBV7-3 and TRBJ2-7): GAGVSQTPSNKVTEKGKYVELRCDPISGHTALYWYRQSLGQGPEFLIYFQGTGAADDSGLPNDRFFAVRPEGSVSTLKIQRTERGDSAVYLCASSLTGTASYEQYFGPGTRLTVT.

This chain joins TRBV5-4 and TRBJ2-5, with 10 bases matching TRBD2. Germline CDR1 SGHNT, CDR2 YYREEE (reference sequence). Trimming took 4 bases from V and 4 from J; bases not matched to a gene: 13. The CDR3 is made up of 17 amino acids. The CDR3 DNA reads as TGTGCCAGCAGCCCCATCTCGCGAGCGGGGGGGCGAGAGACCCAGTACTTC. This codes for CASSPISRAGGRETQYF.

The chain joins TRBV27 to TRBJ2-7, with unresolved D. In germline, CDR1 is MNHEY, CDR2 SMNVEV (reference sequence). V was clipped by 2 bases and J by 2 bases, with 7 bases between them. The CDR3 covers 13 residues. The CDR3 protein is CASSLTGTYEQYF. CDR3 DNA: TGTGCCAGCAGTTTAACTGGAACCTACGAGCAGTACTTC.

The chain has TRBV2 and TRBJ2-2, with D unclear. V was cut by 7 bases and J by 5 bases, with 8 bases left in between. Germline V gives CDR1 SNHLY, CDR2 FYNNEI. The CDR3 totals 12 residues. This chain's CDR3 is CASTFGTGELFF. The CDR3 bases are TGTGCCAGCACCTTTGGTACCGGGGAGCTGTTTTTT.

This chain uses TRBV27 with TRBJ2-3, with D unclear. CDR3 length: 13 amino acids. Trimming shortened V by 2 bases and J by 2 bases, and 5 bases separated the two germline ends. Germline CDR1 is MNHEY and CDR2 is SMNVEV (reference sequence). The CDR3 region is CASSLQDTDTQYF. CDR3 sequence (DNA): TGTGCCAGCAGTTTACAGGACACAGATACGCAGTATTTT.

The rearrangement uses TRBV28 and TRBJ1-1; no firm D call. Germline V gene lookup returns CDR1 MDHEN and CDR2 SYDVKM. This CDR3 is 12 amino acids long. Trimming took 5 bases from V and 11 from J, leaving 15 bases between them. CDR3 sequence reads: CASSRVISRAFF. The CDR3 DNA reads TGTGCCAGCAGTCGGGTAATTTCGAGGGCTTTCTTT.

This clone has a handful of counts. Other DNA sequences of this sample code for an identical CDR3. The V and J genes are TRBV4-1 and TRBJ1-5; possible D gene TRBD1, 6 bases. This CDR3 is 13 amino acids long. V was trimmed by 0 bases and J by 7 bases, leaving 7 bases between them. Germline values: CDR1 MGHRA, CDR2 YSYEKL. The CDR3 DNA follows: TGCGCCAGCAGCCAAGACAGGGGCCAGCCCCAGCATTTT. It yields the protein CASSQDRGQPQHF.

This chain connects TRBV6-6 to TRBJ1-4; 9 bases fit TRBD1. Germline lookup yields CDR1 MNHNY and CDR2 SVGAGI (reference sequence). Germline trimming cut 4 bases from V and 3 bases from J; bases unmatched to any gene: 3. The CDR3 is 15 residues long. The chain's CDR3 is CASSSGTGPNEKLFF. CDR3 sequence (DNA): TGTGCCAGCAGTTCCGGGACAGGGCCTAATGAAAAACTGTTTTTT.